This entry lists 26 T cell receptor beta chains sequenced from one sample in a study of cytomegalovirus exposure and HLA in healthy donors. The PCR contained 60 Vbeta and 13 Jbeta primers. Sequencing used immunoSEQ multiplex PCR; TCRdb keeps in-frame clones, though not all of them. Seen here are around 150,000 clones, more than 75% observed once, and the top ten hold more than 1.2%. The sample was PBMCs. These TCRs come from a male donor in good health and CMV-seronegative.

The V and J genes are TRBV2 and TRBJ1-2; D might be TRBD1 (6 bases). Germline CDR1 and CDR2: SNHLY and FYNNEI. The CDR3 has 14 residues. V dropped 7 bases and J dropped 4 bases, with 16 bases sitting between them. The CDR3 protein is CASTGSQGIYGYTF. The CDR3 DNA reads TGTGCCAGCACGGGTTCACAGGGAATCTATGGCTACACCTTC.

This sequence joins TRBV28 and TRBJ2-7; a weak D match, TRBD1 (5 bases). The V end lost 1 base, the J end lost 3 bases, and 10 bases lay between the germline ends. CDR3 length: 14 residues. CDR1 is MDHEN and CDR2 is SYDVKM in the germline V gene. CDR3 protein: CASSLLGQSYEQYF. CDR3 in DNA: TGTGCCAGCAGTTTATTGGGGCAAAGCTACGAGCAGTACTTC.

This clone turned up a few times. This chain connects TRBV4-3 to TRBJ2-1, with 7 bases lining up with TRBD2. The CDR3 has 19 residues. V lost 1 base, J lost 0 bases, and 12 bases stayed unmatched. Germline CDR1 LGHNA, CDR2 YSLEER. CDR3 DNA: TGCGCCAGCAGCCAAGGGCCCAACCTGGCGGGGGTCTCCTACAATGAGCAGTTCTTC. This sequence encodes CASSQGPNLAGVSYNEQFF.

The V gene is TRBV28, the J gene TRBJ2-2; TRBD2 matches at 8 bases. From germline, CDR1 is MDHEN and CDR2 SYDVKM. The CDR3 has 15 amino acids. Trimming took 7 bases from V and 7 from J; bases not matched to a gene: 11. CDR3 residues: CASTQAGGKFGELFF. The DNA of the CDR3 is TGTGCCAGCACTCAGGCGGGGGGAAAATTCGGGGAGCTGTTTTTT.

The chain links TRBV11-2 to TRBJ1-4; D gene uncertain. Trimming took 5 bases from V and 4 from J, leaving 14 bases between them. Germline CDR1 and CDR2: SGHAT and FQNNGV. CDR3 length: 15 residues. The CDR3 DNA follows: TGTGCCAGCAGCGTTACATCACGCGGTAATGAAAAACTGTTTTTT. Residues: CASSVTSRGNEKLFF.

This chain uses TRBV7-6 with TRBJ2-2; 9 nucleotides match TRBD1. V shed 3 bases and J 6 bases; nucleotides not matched to a gene: 5. The CDR3 covers 15 residues. Germline V gene sequence: CDR1 SGHVS, CDR2 FNYEAQ. The CDR3: CASSLGQGGSGELFF. CDR3 sequence (DNA): TGTGCCAGCAGCTTGGGACAGGGCGGGTCCGGGGAGCTGTTTTTT.

This sequence joins TRBV7-8 and TRBJ2-5; TRBD1 is a possible D gene (5 bases). The CDR3 contains 13 residues. V gave up 8 bases and J gave up 0 bases, with 10 bases separating them. Germline-derived CDR1 and CDR2 are SGHVS and FQNEAQ. In nucleotides, the CDR3 is TGTGCCAGCGTCCGGACAAACCAAGAGACCCAGTACTTC. Encoded protein: CASVRTNQETQYF.

The CDR3 nucleotides read TGTGCCAGCAGCCCTGGACTAGCGGGAAAAGAGACCCAGTACTTC. Protein product: CASSPGLAGKETQYF. The chain has TRBV7-9 and TRBJ2-5; 12 nucleotides agree with TRBD2. The CDR3 is 15 amino acids. Germline CDR1 SEHNR, CDR2 FQNEAQ (reference sequence). V shed 5 bases, J shed 3 bases, and the junction held 4 bases outside the gene matches.

This clone was seen a few times. V is TRBV6-6 and J is TRBJ1-1, with TRBD1 matching 7 bases. The CDR3 spans 14 residues. V was clipped by 6 bases and J by 8 bases; unmatched bases: 12. Per the germline V gene, CDR1 is MNHNY and CDR2 is SVGAGI (reference sequence). The CDR3 here is CASSTRQGGGEAFF. In nucleotides, the CDR3 is TGTGCCAGCAGCACAAGACAGGGAGGTGGCGAAGCTTTCTTT.

The V and J genes are TRBV2 and TRBJ1-2; D is ambiguous. The CDR3 spans 14 residues. Between the trimmed V and J ends, which lost 3 bases and 5 bases, there was a span of 13 bases. Germline values: CDR1 SNHLY, CDR2 FYNNEI. The CDR3 DNA follows: TGTGCCAGCAGTGAGGGCAGCCTTTCATATGGCTACACCTTC. This encodes CASSEGSLSYGYTF.

The genes are TRBV25-1 and TRBJ2-1; TRBD2 matches 8 bases. The CDR3 runs to 13 residues. CDR1 and CDR2 from the germline V gene are MGHDK and SYGVNS. V shed 8 bases and J 6 bases; nucleotides not matched to a gene: 6. The CDR3 nucleotides are TGTGCCAGCTTGCCGAGCGGGAGCAATGAGCAGTTCTTC. Encoded protein: CASLPSGSNEQFF.

The genes are TRBV5-1 and TRBJ2-5; D is ambiguous. The CDR3 loop spans 13 amino acids. Germline V gene sequence: CDR1 SGHRS, CDR2 YFSETQ. The V end lost 7 bases, the J end lost 5 bases, and 15 bases lay between the germline ends. Written as DNA, the CDR3 is TGCGCCAGCTGGGCAGGTTCATGGGAGACCCAGTACTTC. This codes for CASWAGSWETQYF.

The genes are TRBV9 and TRBJ1-3; D is uncertain. CDR3 size: 18 residues. Deletions cut 0 bases from V and 0 bases from J, with 16 bases between. Germline CDR1 and CDR2: SGDLS and YYNGEE. CDR3 residues: CASSVGEWEGPSGNTIYF. DNA of the CDR3: TGTGCCAGCAGCGTAGGAGAGTGGGAGGGCCCCTCTGGAAACACCATATATTTT.

The rearrangement links TRBV19 to TRBJ2-7, with a possible D match to TRBD1 (6 bases). The CDR3 contains 15 residues. Germline V gene lookup returns CDR1 LNHDA and CDR2 SQIVND (reference sequence). The germline V and J ends were trimmed by 4 bases and 0 bases, with 13 bases remaining between them. The CDR3 region has the DNA TGTGCCAGTAGTACCGGGACACGTAGCTCCTACGAGCAGTACTTC. This encodes CASSTGTRSSYEQYF. The variable domain in full, completed from reference TRBV19 and TRBJ2-7, reads DGGITQSPKYLFRKEGQNVTLSCEQNLNHDAMYWYRQDPGQGLRLIYYSQIVNDFQKGDIAEGYSVSREKKESFPLTVTSAQKNPTAFYLCASSTGTRSSYEQYFGPGTRLTVT.

This sequence joins TRBV6-6 and TRBJ2-5; 7 bases fit TRBD2. CDR3 length: 16 amino acids. The trim removed 0 bases at V and 5 bases at J, leaving 9 bases unmatched. Germline V lookup: CDR1 MNHNY, CDR2 SVGAGI (reference sequence). CDR3 bases: TGTGCCAGCAGTTACTCGGGAGGGAGGGCCCTCGAGACCCAGTACTTC. This codes for CASSYSGGRALETQYF.

This chain connects TRBV7-8 to TRBJ2-3; possible D gene TRBD2, 7 bases. The CDR3 covers 15 residues. Looked up from germline, CDR1 is SGHVS and CDR2 is FQNEAQ. V lost 5 bases, J lost 5 bases, and 17 bases lay in between. CDR3 residues: CASSLGGGAGDTQYF. The CDR3 bases are TGTGCCAGCAGCCTAGGAGGGGGGGCGGGAGATACGCAGTATTTT.

This chain uses TRBV9 with TRBJ1-1; 9 nucleotides align to TRBD1. Germline values: CDR1 SGDLS, CDR2 YYNGEE. The CDR3 has 15 residues. Trimming removed 5 bases from V and 10 bases from J; junction bases left unmatched: 15. The CDR3 loop is CASSDGQGTPLRAFF. CDR3 DNA sequence: TGTGCCAGCAGTGACGGACAGGGGACTCCTCTTAGAGCTTTCTTT.

This clone was seen only once. The rearrangement uses TRBV7-9 and TRBJ2-3, with 7 bases fitting TRBD2. The germline V gene encodes CDR1 SEHNR and CDR2 FQNEAQ (reference sequence). The V and J ends lost 5 bases and 4 bases, in that order; junction bases with no gene match: 9. The CDR3 runs 15 residues. The CDR3 protein is CASSASGERADTQYF. CDR3 sequence (DNA): TGTGCCAGCAGCGCAAGCGGGGAGAGGGCAGATACGCAGTATTTT.

The rearrangement links TRBV7-9 to TRBJ2-3; D is ambiguous. The V gene's germline CDR1 is SEHNR and CDR2 FQNEAQ (reference sequence). The CDR3 runs 14 residues. V was trimmed by 1 base and J by 0 bases, leaving 5 bases between them. The CDR3 DNA reads as TGTGCCAGCAGCTTAGGGGCTAGCACAGATACGCAGTATTTT. Residues: CASSLGASTDTQYF.

The chain carries TRBV19 and TRBJ2-1; 10 bases match TRBD2. Germline V gives CDR1 LNHDA, CDR2 SQIVND (reference sequence). J gave up 6 bases and V 6 bases, and 5 bases lay outside the gene matches. This CDR3 is built from 14 residues. CDR3 sequence reads: CASRRLAGSNEQFF. CDR3 DNA: TGTGCCAGTAGACGACTAGCGGGCAGCAATGAGCAGTTCTTC.

CDR3 coding DNA: TGTGCCAGCAGCTTGCGGGGAGAAGAGACCCAGTACTTC. Its translation is CASSLRGEETQYF. This chain uses TRBV5-4 with TRBJ2-5, with D perhaps TRBD2 (5 bases). The CDR3 extends over 13 amino acids. Per the germline V gene, CDR1 is SGHNT and CDR2 is YYREEE (reference sequence). V dropped 1 base and J dropped 3 bases, with 7 bases sitting between them. Supplemented by reference TRBV5-4 and TRBJ2-5, the full variable domain reads ETGVTQSPTHLIKTRGQQVTLRCSSQSGHNTVSWYQQALGQGPQFIFQYYREEENGRGNFPPRFSGLQFPNYSSELNVNALELDDSALYLCASSLRGEETQYFGPGTRLLVL.

This clone was counted only a few times. This sequence joins TRBV5-1 and TRBJ2-5, with a possible D match to TRBD1 (5 bases). CDR3 size: 16 residues. Trimming left V 4 bases short and J 1 base short, with 17 bases between. CDR1 is SGHRS, CDR2 YFSETQ, per germline. CDR3 sequence: CASSTDPSRGQETQYF. In DNA form, the CDR3 reads TGCGCCAGCAGCACGGATCCTTCAAGGGGCCAAGAGACCCAGTACTTC.

The V and J genes are TRBV6-6 and TRBJ1-2, with 12 bases matching TRBD1. J lost 10 bases, V lost 5 bases, and 11 bases had no gene match. CDR1 and CDR2 (germline): MNHNY, SVGAGI (reference sequence). The CDR3 runs 15 residues. The CDR3 loop is CASSDGTGGVQVYTF. DNA of the CDR3: TGTGCCAGCAGTGACGGGACAGGGGGCGTTCAAGTCTACACCTTC.

The CDR3 region is CASSQGPGGQRDTQYF. CDR3 nucleotide sequence: TGTGCCAGCAGCCAAGGGCCGGGAGGGCAGCGAGATACGCAGTATTTT. The chain is built from TRBV4-2 and TRBJ2-3, with TRBD2 identical over 8 bases. V lost 1 base, J lost 5 bases, and 8 bases stayed unmatched. The germline gives CDR1 LGHNA, CDR2 YNFKEQ. This CDR3 has 16 residues.

The V and J genes are TRBV7-3 and TRBJ2-7, with D possibly TRBD2 on 7 matching bases. This CDR3 comprises 17 residues. Germline CDR1 SGHTA, CDR2 FQGTGA. The V gene lost 5 bases and the J gene lost 2 bases, with 22 bases spanning the gap. This CDR3 is CASSLLVGRGQAYEQYF. The CDR3, as DNA: TGTGCCAGCAGCCTTTTGGTGGGGCGGGGGCAAGCCTACGAGCAGTACTTC.

The rearrangement links TRBV25-1 to TRBJ1-1; D uncertain. Germline V CDR1 and CDR2: MGHDK, SYGVNS. V lost 11 bases to trimming and J lost 1 base, with 8 bases between them. The CDR3 length is 11 residues. The CDR3 DNA reads as TGTGCCCCCCCGGGGAACACTGAAGCTTTCTTT. Its protein is CAPPGNTEAFF.